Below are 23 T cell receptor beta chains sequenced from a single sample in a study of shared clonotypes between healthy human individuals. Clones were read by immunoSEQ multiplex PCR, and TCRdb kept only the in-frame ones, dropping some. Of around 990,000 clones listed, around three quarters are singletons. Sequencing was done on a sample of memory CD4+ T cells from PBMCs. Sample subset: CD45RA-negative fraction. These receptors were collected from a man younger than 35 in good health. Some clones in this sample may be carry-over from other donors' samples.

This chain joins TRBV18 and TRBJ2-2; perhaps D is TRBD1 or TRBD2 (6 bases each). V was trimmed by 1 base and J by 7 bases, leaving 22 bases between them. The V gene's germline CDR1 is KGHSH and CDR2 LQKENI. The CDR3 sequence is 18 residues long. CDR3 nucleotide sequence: TGTGCCAGCTCACCACGGACCACCGGTTCCGGGGGCTTCGGGGAGCTGTTTTTT. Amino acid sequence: CASSPRTTGSGGFGELFF. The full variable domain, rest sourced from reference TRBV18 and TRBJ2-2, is NAGVMQNPRHLVRRRGQEARLRCSPMKGHSHVYWYRQLPEEGLKFMVYLQKENIIDESGMPKERFSAEFPKEGPSILRIQQVVRGDSAAYFCASSPRTTGSGGFGELFFGEGSRLTVL.

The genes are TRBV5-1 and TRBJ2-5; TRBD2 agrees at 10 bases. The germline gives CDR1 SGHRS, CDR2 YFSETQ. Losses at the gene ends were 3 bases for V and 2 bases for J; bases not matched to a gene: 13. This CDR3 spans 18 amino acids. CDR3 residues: CASSSHESGRAIQETQYF. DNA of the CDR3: TGCGCCAGCAGCTCCCACGAAAGCGGGAGGGCCATACAAGAGACCCAGTACTTC.

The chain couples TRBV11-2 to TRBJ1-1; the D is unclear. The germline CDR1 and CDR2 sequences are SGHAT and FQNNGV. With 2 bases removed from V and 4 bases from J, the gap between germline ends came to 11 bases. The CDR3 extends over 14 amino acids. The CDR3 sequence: CASSLLSGITEAFF. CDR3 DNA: TGTGCCAGCAGCTTACTGTCTGGGATCACTGAAGCTTTCTTT. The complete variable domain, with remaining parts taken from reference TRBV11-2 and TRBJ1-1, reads EAGVAQSPRYKIIEKRQSVAFWCNPISGHATLYWYQQILGQGPKLLIQFQNNGVVDDSQLPKDRFSAERLKGVDSTLKIQPAKLEDSAVYLCASSLLSGITEAFFGQGTRLTVV.

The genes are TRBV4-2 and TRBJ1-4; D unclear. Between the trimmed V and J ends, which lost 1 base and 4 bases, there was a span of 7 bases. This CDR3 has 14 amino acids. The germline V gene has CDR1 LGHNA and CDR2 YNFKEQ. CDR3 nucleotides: TGTGCCAGCAGCCAAGGGGGAATTAATGAAAAACTGTTTTTT. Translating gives CASSQGGINEKLFF.

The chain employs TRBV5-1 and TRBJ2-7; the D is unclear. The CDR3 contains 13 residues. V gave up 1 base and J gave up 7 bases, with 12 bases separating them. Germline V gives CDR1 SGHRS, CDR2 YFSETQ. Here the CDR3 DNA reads TGCGCCAGCAGCTTGCCATCGGGTCGGGAGCAGTACTTC. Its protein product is CASSLPSGREQYF.

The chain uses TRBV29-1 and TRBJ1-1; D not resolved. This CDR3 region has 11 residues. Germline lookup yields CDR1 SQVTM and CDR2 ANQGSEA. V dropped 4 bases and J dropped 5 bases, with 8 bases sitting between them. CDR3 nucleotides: TGCAGCGTTGTCACAGTAACTGAAGCTTTCTTT. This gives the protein CSVVTVTEAFF.

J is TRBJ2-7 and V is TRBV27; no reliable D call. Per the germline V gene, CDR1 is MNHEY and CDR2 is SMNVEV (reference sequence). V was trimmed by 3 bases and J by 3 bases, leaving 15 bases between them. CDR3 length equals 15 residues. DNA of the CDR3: TGTGCCAGCAGTTTTGGACCCCGACCTCGCTACGAGCAGTACTTC. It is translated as CASSFGPRPRYEQYF.

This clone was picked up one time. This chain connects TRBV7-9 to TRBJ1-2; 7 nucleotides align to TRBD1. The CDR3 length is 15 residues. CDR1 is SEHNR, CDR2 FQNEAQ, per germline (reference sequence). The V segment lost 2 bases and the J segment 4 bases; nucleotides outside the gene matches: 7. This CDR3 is CASSLWEAGGYGYTF. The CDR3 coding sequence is TGTGCCAGCAGCTTATGGGAGGCAGGGGGCTATGGCTACACCTTC.

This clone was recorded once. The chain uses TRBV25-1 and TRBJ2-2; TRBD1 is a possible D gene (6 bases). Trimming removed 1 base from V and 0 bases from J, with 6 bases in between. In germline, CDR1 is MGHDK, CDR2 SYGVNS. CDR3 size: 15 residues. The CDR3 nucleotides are TGTGCCAGCAGTGAATGGACAGCGAACACCGGGGAGCTGTTTTTT. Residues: CASSEWTANTGELFF.

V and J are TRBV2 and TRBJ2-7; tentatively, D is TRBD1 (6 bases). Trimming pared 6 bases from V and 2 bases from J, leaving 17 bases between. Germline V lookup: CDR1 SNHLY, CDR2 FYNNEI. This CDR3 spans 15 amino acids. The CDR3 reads CASSGWTATPYEQYF. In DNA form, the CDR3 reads TGTGCCAGCAGCGGATGGACAGCAACTCCCTACGAGCAGTACTTC.

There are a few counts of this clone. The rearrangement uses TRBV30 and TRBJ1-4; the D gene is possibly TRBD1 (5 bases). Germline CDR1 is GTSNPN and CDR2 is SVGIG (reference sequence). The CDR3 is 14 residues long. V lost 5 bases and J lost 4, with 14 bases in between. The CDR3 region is CAWGPGPSNEKLFF. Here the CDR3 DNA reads TGTGCCTGGGGACCGGGACCGAGTAATGAAAAACTGTTTTTT.

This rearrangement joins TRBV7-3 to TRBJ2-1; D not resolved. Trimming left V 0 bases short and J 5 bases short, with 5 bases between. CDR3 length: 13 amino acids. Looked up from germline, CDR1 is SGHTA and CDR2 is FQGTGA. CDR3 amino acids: CASSLTTNNEQFF. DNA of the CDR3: TGTGCCAGCAGCTTAACCACTAACAATGAGCAGTTCTTC.

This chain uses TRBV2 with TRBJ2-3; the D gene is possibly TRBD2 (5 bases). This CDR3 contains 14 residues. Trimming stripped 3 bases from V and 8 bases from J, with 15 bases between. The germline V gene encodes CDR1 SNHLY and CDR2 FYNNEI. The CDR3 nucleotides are TGTGCCAGCAGTGATAGTCCCTCCCGGGGTACGCAGTATTTT. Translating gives CASSDSPSRGTQYF.

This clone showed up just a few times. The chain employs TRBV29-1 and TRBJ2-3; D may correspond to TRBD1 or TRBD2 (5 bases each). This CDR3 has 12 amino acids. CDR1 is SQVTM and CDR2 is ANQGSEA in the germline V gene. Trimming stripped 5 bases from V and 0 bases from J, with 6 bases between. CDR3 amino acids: CSVRDSTDTQYF. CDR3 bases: TGCAGCGTTAGGGACAGCACAGATACGCAGTATTTT.

The CDR3, as DNA: TGTGCCAGCAGTTTGACAGGGTTTGGCTACACCTTC. Translated: CASSLTGFGYTF. The chain recombines TRBV28 with TRBJ1-2; TRBD1 matches at 7 bases. The trim removed 3 bases at V and 7 bases at J, leaving 2 bases unmatched. This CDR3 is 12 amino acids long. CDR1 is MDHEN, CDR2 SYDVKM, per germline.

CDR3 nucleotide sequence: TGTGCCAGTAGTATGGGACTAGCGGGAGGAGATACGCAGTATTTT. Amino acid sequence: CASSMGLAGGDTQYF. This rearrangement joins TRBV19 to TRBJ2-3, with TRBD2 matching over 15 bases. Germline assignment: CDR1 LNHDA and CDR2 SQIVND (reference sequence). The CDR3 sequence is 15 residues long. The trim removed 3 bases at V and 5 bases at J, leaving 0 bases unmatched.

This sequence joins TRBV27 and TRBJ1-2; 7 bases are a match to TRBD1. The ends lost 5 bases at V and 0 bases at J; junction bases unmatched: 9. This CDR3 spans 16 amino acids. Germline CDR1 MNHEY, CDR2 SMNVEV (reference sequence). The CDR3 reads CASSLLRDSANYGYTF. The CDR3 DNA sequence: TGTGCCAGCAGTCTACTACGGGACAGCGCTAACTATGGCTACACCTTC.

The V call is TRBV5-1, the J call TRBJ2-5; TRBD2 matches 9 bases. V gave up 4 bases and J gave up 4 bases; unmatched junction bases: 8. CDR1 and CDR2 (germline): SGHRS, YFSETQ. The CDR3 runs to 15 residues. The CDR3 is CASSASGTSGETQYF. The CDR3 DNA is TGCGCCAGCAGCGCTAGCGGGACCTCGGGAGAGACCCAGTACTTC. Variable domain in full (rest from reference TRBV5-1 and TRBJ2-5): KAGVTQTPRYLIKTRGQQVTLSCSPISGHRSVSWYQQTPGQGLQFLFEYFSETQRNKGNFPGRFSGRQFSNSRSEMNVSTLELGDSALYLCASSASGTSGETQYFGPGTRLLVL.

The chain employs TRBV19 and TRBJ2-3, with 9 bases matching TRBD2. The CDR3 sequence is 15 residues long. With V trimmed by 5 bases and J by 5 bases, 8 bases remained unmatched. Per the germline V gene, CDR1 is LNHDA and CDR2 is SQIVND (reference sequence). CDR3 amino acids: CASSDRAGGVDTQYF. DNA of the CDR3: TGTGCCAGTAGTGACAGAGCGGGAGGCGTAGATACGCAGTATTTT.

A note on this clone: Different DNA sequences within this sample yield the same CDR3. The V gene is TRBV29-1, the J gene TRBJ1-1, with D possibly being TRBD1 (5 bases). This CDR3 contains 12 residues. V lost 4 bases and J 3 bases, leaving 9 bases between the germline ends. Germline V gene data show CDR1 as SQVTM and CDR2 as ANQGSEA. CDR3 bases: TGCAGCGTTGGGGGGGGAGACACTGAAGCTTTCTTT. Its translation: CSVGGGDTEAFF.

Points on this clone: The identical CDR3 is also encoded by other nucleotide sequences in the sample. The CDR3 sequence is CASSPGQGTDTQYF. Here the CDR3 DNA reads TGCGCCAGCAGCCCGGGACAGGGAACAGATACGCAGTATTTT. V gene TRBV5-1 combines with J gene TRBJ2-3; 9 bases are a match to TRBD1. The CDR3 extends over 14 amino acids. V dropped 4 bases and J dropped 3; count of bases not matched to a gene: 3. From germline, CDR1 is SGHRS and CDR2 YFSETQ.

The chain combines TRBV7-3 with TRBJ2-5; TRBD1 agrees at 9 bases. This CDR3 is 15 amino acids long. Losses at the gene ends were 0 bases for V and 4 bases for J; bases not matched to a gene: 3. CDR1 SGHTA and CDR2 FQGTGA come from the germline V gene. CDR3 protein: CASSLTGGQGETQYF. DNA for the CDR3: TGTGCCAGCAGCTTAACAGGGGGACAGGGAGAGACCCAGTACTTC. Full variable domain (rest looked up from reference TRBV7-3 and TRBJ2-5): GAGVSQTPSNKVTEKGKYVELRCDPISGHTALYWYRQSLGQGPEFLIYFQGTGAADDSGLPNDRFFAVRPEGSVSTLKIQRTERGDSAVYLCASSLTGGQGETQYFGPGTRLLVL.

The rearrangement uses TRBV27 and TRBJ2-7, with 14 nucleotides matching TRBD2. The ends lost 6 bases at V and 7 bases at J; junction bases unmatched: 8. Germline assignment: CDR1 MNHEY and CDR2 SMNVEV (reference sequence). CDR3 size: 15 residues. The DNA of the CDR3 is TGTGCCAGCAGGAAGGGACTAGCGGGAGTCCAAGAGCAGTACTTC. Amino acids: CASRKGLAGVQEQYF.